This TCR beta chain was identified in a study of regulatory T cells in long-lasting Graves disease. Libraries of TCR beta came from iRepertoire HTBI primers plus Arm-PCR of CDR3 regions. TCRdb passed the multiplex PCR reads through MiXCR, listing each CDR3 protein once. Of approximately 690,000 distinct CDR3 sequences listed, around 30% are singletons. This clonotype appeared a few times. The V and J ends lost 6 bases and 2 bases, in that order; junction bases with no gene match: 5. The V gene's germline CDR1 is MNHNS and CDR2 SASEGT. The CDR3 has 16 amino acids. Indicated time point: persistent/refractory GD, antithyroid drugs over 5 years with positive TRAb. RNA extracted from PBMCs served as the sequencing template.

This receptor was identified in a female donor with Graves disease. The chain has TRBV6-1 and TRBJ2-1, with 12 bases that match TRBD2. This sample comprised peripheral blood mononuclear cells (PBMCs), obtained when the disease was refractory, from a patient treated with antithyroid drugs. CDR3 in DNA: TGTGCCAGCAGCCCCTGGACTAGCGGGACCTACAATGAGCAGTTCTTC. It encodes CASSPWTSGTYNEQFF.